Each of the 32 T cell receptor beta chains below was sequenced from the same sample in a study of multiple sclerosis patients with progressive multifocal leukoencephalopathy. Regarding time point: more than ten months of natalizumab therapy. The assay was immunoSEQ multiplex PCR, and TCRdb's table has in-frame clones only and misses some. The table includes 25,000 or so clones, approximately 89% detected once. The specimen was PBMCs, collected from a patient treated with natalizumab. The receptor source for this set is a man younger than 40 with multiple sclerosis.

To note about this clone: The junction departs from germline at one end; a sequencing error may be responsible. J is TRBJ2-3 and V is TRBV11-2; 7 nucleotides align to TRBD1. The CDR3 covers 14 residues. Per germline, CDR1 SGHAT and CDR2 FQNNGV. The CDR3 nucleotides read TGTGCCAGCAGCTTGGGGGACAGCACCGATACGCAGTATTTT. Its protein is CASSLGDSTDTQYF. The complete variable domain, with remaining parts taken from reference TRBV11-2 and TRBJ2-3, reads EAGVAQSPRYKIIEKRQSVAFWCNPISGHATLYWYQQILGQGPKLLIQFQNNGVVDDSQLPKDRFSAERLKGVDSTLKIQPAKLEDSAVYLCASSLGDSTDTQYFGPGTRLTVL.

The chain is built from TRBV12-2 and TRBJ1-6. TRBV12-2 is a documented pseudogene. The CDR3 runs 13 residues. CDR3 sequence reads: CASRFPPEGPLHF. The DNA for the CDR3 is TGTGCAAGTCGCTTTCCCCCCGAGGGACCCCTCCACTTT.

V and J are TRBV7-9 and TRBJ2-5; the D gene is possibly TRBD2 (6 bases). The better agreement between TRBJ2-7 and the DNA end casts doubt on the J call. CDR1 and CDR2 from the germline V gene are SEHNR and FQNEAQ (reference sequence). The CDR3 sequence is 12 residues long. The CDR3 reads CASSQAGYEQYF. For the CDR3, the DNA is TGTGCCAGCAGCCAGGCGGGGTACGAGCAGTACTTC.

This clone was observed a handful of times. V and J are TRBV4-1 and TRBJ2-7, with D possibly called TRBD1 or TRBD2 (6 bases each). Looked up from germline, CDR1 is MGHRA and CDR2 is YSYEKL. This CDR3 region has 15 residues. V shed 0 bases and J shed 1 base, with 10 bases lying between them. CDR3 sequence: CASSQDQGGSYEQYF. The CDR3, as DNA: TGCGCCAGCAGCCAAGATCAAGGGGGGTCCTACGAGCAGTACTTC.

The chain couples TRBV6-6 to TRBJ1-1; D may be TRBD1 (5 bases). The V end lost 2 bases, the J end lost 2 bases, and 9 bases lay between the germline ends. The CDR3 extends over 14 amino acids. Germline CDR1 reads MNHNY; CDR2 reads SVGAGI (reference sequence). The CDR3 protein is CASSYGADNTEAFF. As DNA, the CDR3 is TGTGCCAGCAGTTACGGGGCAGACAACACTGAAGCTTTCTTT.

The chain links TRBV19 to TRBJ2-1; perhaps TRBD1 as D (5 bases). The length of the CDR3 is 15 residues. V lost 7 bases to trimming and J lost 6 bases, with 19 bases between them. Germline V gives CDR1 LNHDA, CDR2 SQIVND (reference sequence). In DNA, the CDR3 is TGTGCCAGTACGCACCTTGGGGCCCAGGGCAATGAGCAGTTCTTC. This codes for CASTHLGAQGNEQFF.

V and J are TRBV2 and TRBJ2-3, with D tentatively TRBD1 or TRBD2 (6 bases each). Deletions cut 9 bases from V and 0 bases from J, with 13 bases between. Germline V lookup: CDR1 SNHLY, CDR2 FYNNEI. The CDR3 has 14 residues. The CDR3: CASQGTASTDTQYF. DNA of the CDR3: TGTGCCAGTCAGGGGACTGCTAGCACAGATACGCAGTATTTT.

The genes are TRBV30 and TRBJ1-2; D is unclear. The germline CDR1 and CDR2 sequences are GTSNPN and SVGIG (reference sequence). V lost 1 base and J lost 5, with 8 bases in between. The CDR3 extends over 12 amino acids. CDR3 DNA: TGTGCCTGGAGTGACGGACTATATGGCTACACCTTC. This encodes CAWSDGLYGYTF.

The chain couples TRBV15 to TRBJ2-3; D is uncertain. The CDR3 runs to 14 residues. Trimming removed 2 bases at V and 5 bases at J, with 11 bases between. Germline V lookup: CDR1 LNHNV, CDR2 YYDKDF (reference sequence). Here the CDR3 DNA reads TGTGCCACCAGCAGACGCAGCCCACGAGATACGCAGTATTTT. This gives the protein CATSRRSPRDTQYF.

The V call is TRBV16, the J call TRBJ1-2, with 9 bases that match TRBD1. This CDR3 comprises 13 residues. From germline, CDR1 is KGHSY and CDR2 FQNENV. Trimming cost V 4 bases and J 6 bases; bases outside gene matches: 3. CDR3 coding DNA: TGTGCCAGCAGCCGGGACAGGGACCATGGCTACACCTTC. This gives the protein CASSRDRDHGYTF.

The rearrangement uses TRBV7-8 and TRBJ2-7; D might be TRBD1 (6 bases). The length of the CDR3 is 13 residues. The V gene's germline CDR1 is SGHVS and CDR2 FQNEAQ. V dropped 0 bases and J dropped 10 bases, with 13 bases sitting between them. The CDR3 nucleotides read TGTGCCAGCAGCTTAGCCGGGACACCCCTTCAGTACTTC. The encoded protein is CASSLAGTPLQYF.

V is TRBV2 and J is TRBJ1-1; 7 positions agree with TRBD1. The germline V gene encodes CDR1 SNHLY and CDR2 FYNNEI. The length of the CDR3 is 14 residues. J gave up 1 base and V 7 bases, and 6 bases lay outside the gene matches. The CDR3 loop reads CASTVDRANTEAFF. CDR3 coding DNA: TGTGCCAGCACCGTTGACAGGGCGAACACTGAAGCTTTCTTT.

The rearrangement links TRBV5-1 to TRBJ2-7, with D maybe TRBD1 (5 bases). Germline lookup yields CDR1 SGHRS and CDR2 YFSETQ. The CDR3 spans 12 residues. The V end lost 2 bases, the J end lost 5 bases, and 8 bases lay between the germline ends. CDR3 region: CASSLPGNEQYF. The DNA of the CDR3 is TGCGCCAGCAGCTTACCAGGGAACGAGCAGTACTTC.

The V and J genes are TRBV29-1 and TRBJ1-1, with D unresolved. The germline V gene has CDR1 SQVTM and CDR2 ANQGSEA. The CDR3 sequence is 12 residues long. Trimming removed 2 bases from V and 1 base from J, with 5 bases in between. DNA of the CDR3: TGCAGCGTTGAAATTGGGAACACTGAAGCTTTCTTT. Its translation is CSVEIGNTEAFF.

The J gene is TRBJ2-3, the V gene TRBV7-8; 8 bases are a match to TRBD1. The CDR3 consists of 17 residues. Trimming cost V 0 bases and J 4 bases; bases outside gene matches: 9. In germline, CDR1 is SGHVS, CDR2 FQNEAQ. CDR3: CASSLAGAGGDSDTQYF. The CDR3 DNA sequence: TGTGCCAGCAGCTTAGCGGGTGCAGGGGGCGATTCAGATACGCAGTATTTT.

CDR3 sequence (DNA): TGCAGCGTTGGTTGGACAGGTTACGAGCAGTACTTC. Its translation: CSVGWTGYEQYF. V and J are TRBV29-1 and TRBJ2-7; 7 positions agree with TRBD1. The germline V gene has CDR1 SQVTM and CDR2 ANQGSEA. The junction had 4 bases not matched to a gene; V was cut back by 4 bases and J by 4 bases. The CDR3 is 12 amino acids.

This chain connects TRBV6-5 to TRBJ1-5, with TRBD1 identical over 7 bases. This CDR3 is built from 14 residues. In germline, CDR1 is MNHEY, CDR2 SVGAGI. V gave up 5 bases and J gave up 2 bases; unmatched junction bases: 3. DNA for the CDR3: TGTGCCAGCAGTCGTGGGACAGGCAATCAGCCCCAGCATTTT. As protein: CASSRGTGNQPQHF.

The count of this clone is one. The V and J genes are TRBV14 and TRBJ1-1, with 8 bases fitting TRBD1. The CDR3 covers 15 residues. Trimming took 3 bases from V and 5 from J; bases not matched to a gene: 8. The germline V gene has CDR1 SGHDN and CDR2 FVKESK. The CDR3: CASSQTGEVRTEAFF. The CDR3 DNA sequence: TGTGCCAGCAGCCAGACAGGGGAAGTAAGGACTGAAGCTTTCTTT.

This clone was counted once. The chain recombines TRBV5-4 with TRBJ2-7; D is ambiguous. Per the germline V gene, CDR1 is SGHNT and CDR2 is YYREEE (reference sequence). The CDR3 has 13 amino acids. V was clipped by 2 bases and J by 0 bases, with 6 bases between them. CDR3 DNA sequence: TGTGCCAGCAGCTTATTCCCCTCCTACGAGCAGTACTTC. Protein product: CASSLFPSYEQYF.

The genes are TRBV18 and TRBJ1-2; D not certain. Germline CDR1 reads KGHSH; CDR2 reads LQKENI. V was clipped by 3 bases and J by 4 bases, with 12 bases between them. This CDR3 contains 14 residues. In nucleotides, the CDR3 is TGTGCCAGCTCACCCCCGGGCACGACCTATGGCTACACCTTC. Encoded protein: CASSPPGTTYGYTF.

The chain joins TRBV7-2 to TRBJ2-7; D is uncertain. V was trimmed by 2 bases and J by 2 bases, leaving 10 bases between them. This CDR3 spans 14 amino acids. Germline assignment: CDR1 SGHTA and CDR2 FQGNSA. CDR3 in amino acids: CASSLIPSAYEQYF. CDR3 DNA sequence: TGTGCCAGCAGCTTAATTCCATCTGCCTACGAGCAGTACTTC.

This chain links TRBV7-3 with TRBJ2-5; 9 bases are shared with TRBD2. With V trimmed by 2 bases and J by 5 bases, 3 bases remained unmatched. The CDR3 contains 14 residues. Per germline, CDR1 SGHTA and CDR2 FQGTGA. The chain's CDR3 is CASSLAAGGETQYF. The DNA of the CDR3 is TGTGCCAGCAGCTTAGCGGCGGGAGGGGAGACCCAGTACTTC.

With respect to this clone: This same CDR3 is encoded by further DNA sequences in the sample. The chain uses TRBV15 and TRBJ1-5, with 10 bases aligning to TRBD1. Germline V CDR1 and CDR2: LNHNV, YYDKDF (reference sequence). The CDR3 is made up of 18 amino acids. The V and J ends lost 0 bases and 9 bases, in that order; junction bases with no gene match: 14. The CDR3 nucleotides are TGTGCCACCAGCAGAGATTGGACAGGGGGGCGGTTAGCTGTGCCCCAGCATTTT. Amino acids: CATSRDWTGGRLAVPQHF.

The rearrangement joins TRBV10-3 to TRBJ1-6; 7 nucleotides align to TRBD1. The length of the CDR3 is 15 residues. In germline, CDR1 is ENHRY, CDR2 SYGVKD. J gave up 3 bases and V 6 bases, and 5 bases lay outside the gene matches. The CDR3 DNA follows: TGTGCCATCAGGACAGGGTTAATCTATAATTCACCCCTCCACTTT. It is translated as CAIRTGLIYNSPLHF.

The J gene is TRBJ1-5, the V gene TRBV7-2; TRBD1 aligns across 7 bases. Germline V lookup: CDR1 SGHTA, CDR2 FQGNSA. The CDR3 extends over 14 amino acids. The junction had 2 bases not matched to a gene; V was cut back by 0 bases and J by 6 bases. CDR3 nucleotide sequence: TGTGCCAGCAGCTTAGCCCCAGGGGGTCAGCCCCAGCATTTT. Translation gives CASSLAPGGQPQHF.

V and J are TRBV28 and TRBJ1-5, with D uncertain. V lost 7 bases and J lost 0, with 4 bases in between. Germline CDR1 and CDR2: MDHEN and SYDVKM. The CDR3 extends over 12 amino acids. CDR3 bases: TGTGCCAGCACGGATAGCAATCAGCCCCAGCATTTT. This sequence encodes CASTDSNQPQHF.

This clone is a singleton in its sample. The J gene is TRBJ2-7, the V gene TRBV7-2; D unresolved. The V end was cut by 5 bases, the J end by 2 bases, with 10 bases between. Looked up from germline, CDR1 is SGHTA and CDR2 is FQGNSA. This CDR3 contains 13 residues. CDR3 region: CASSPRPPYEQYV. CDR3 nucleotides: TGTGCCAGCAGCCCACGGCCCCCCTACGAGCAGTACGTC.

The chain carries TRBV4-3 and TRBJ2-7; D tentatively fits TRBD1 or TRBD2 (5 bases each). This CDR3 is 15 amino acids long. From germline, CDR1 is LGHNA and CDR2 YSLEER. V was cut by 0 bases and J by 2 bases, with 11 bases left in between. The CDR3 region is CASSQDGGRPYEQYF. DNA for the CDR3: TGCGCCAGCAGCCAAGATGGGGGACGGCCCTACGAGCAGTACTTC.

The chain joins TRBV18 to TRBJ1-3, with 7 bases identical to TRBD1. This CDR3 is built from 15 residues. CDR1 is KGHSH, CDR2 LQKENI, per germline. J gave up 4 bases and V 4 bases, and 7 bases lay outside the gene matches. The CDR3 DNA is TGTGCCAGCTCACGGATACAGGGGTCCGGAAACACCATATATTTT. Its translation: CASSRIQGSGNTIYF.

This rearrangement joins TRBV9 to TRBJ2-7; perhaps D is TRBD1 or TRBD2 (5 bases each). This CDR3 is built from 14 residues. Germline V CDR1 and CDR2: SGDLS, YYNGEE. The V end was cut by 4 bases, the J end by 1 base, with 12 bases between. CDR3 region: CASSPQGESYEQYV. The CDR3 bases are TGTGCCAGCAGCCCCCAAGGGGAGTCCTACGAGCAGTACGTC.

This chain connects TRBV5-4 to TRBJ2-5; D is uncertain. The J call may be wrong; the DNA end is better matched by TRBJ2-7. CDR1 and CDR2 (germline): SGHNT, YYREEE (reference sequence). The CDR3 extends over 13 amino acids. The CDR3 DNA reads TGTGCCAGCAGCTTGAGATCTTCCTACGAGCAGTACTTC. As protein: CASSLRSSYEQYF.

The chain is built from TRBV27 and TRBJ2-5; TRBD1 agrees at 9 bases. The closer fit of TRBJ2-7 to the DNA end suggests the J call may be wrong. Germline V gene data show CDR1 as MNHEY and CDR2 as SMNVEV (reference sequence). CDR3 length equals 14 residues. CDR3 in DNA: TGTGCCAGCAGTTTATCTTGGACAGGGGACGAGCAGTACTTC. This translates into CASSLSWTGDEQYF.